These 9 T cell receptor beta chains originate from one sample sequenced in a study of blood T cells in healthy people across ages. It was with a sample-barcoded 5' primer and a J-beta primer mix that a second PCR of roughly 6 to 11 cycles was run. One entry per CDR3 protein, called by TCRdb with MiXCR from the 5' RACE reads. The data show 450,000 to 600,000 distinct CDR3 sequences, with about 26% seen just once and roughly 3.5% held by the top ten. A further study also used this sample, focusing on T cells of mothers and their children.

The sample consisted of blood. Receptors originate from a boy aged 2-15 years in good health.

The sample holds a few counts of this clonotype. V and J are TRBV18 and TRBJ2-5; D not certain. V was cut by 3 bases and J by 1 base, with 12 bases left in between. Germline-derived CDR1 and CDR2 are KGHSH and LQKENI. The CDR3 runs to 15 residues. CDR3 bases: TGTGCCAGCTCACCCCTTAGGTCGAGCCAAGAGACCCAGTACTTC. This codes for CASSPLRSSQETQYF.

The rearrangement links TRBV29-1 to TRBJ2-7; D remains unclear. V was pared by 1 base and J by 2 bases, with 6 bases between. The CDR3 length is 12 residues. The V gene's germline CDR1 is SQVTM and CDR2 ANQGSEA. The CDR3 spells CSVEAAPYEQYF. CDR3 DNA sequence: TGCAGCGTTGAAGCGGCACCCTACGAGCAGTACTTC.

This clonotype was seen only a few times. This chain connects TRBV7-2 to TRBJ2-5; a weak D match, TRBD1 (6 bases). Matching the DNA end better, TRBJ2-1 makes the J call doubtful. The germline gives CDR1 SGHTA, CDR2 FQGNSA. This CDR3 comprises 15 residues. In DNA form, the CDR3 reads TGTGCCAGCAGCCCTCAGGGGCAGGGCTACAATGAGCAGTTCTTC. Protein: CASSPQGQGYNEQFF.

V gene TRBV19 combines with J gene TRBJ2-5, with D possibly matching TRBD2 (6 bases). The CDR3 totals 15 residues. Germline V gene data show CDR1 as LNHDA and CDR2 as SQIVND (reference sequence). V lost 3 bases, J lost 0 bases, and 11 bases lay in between. CDR3 sequence: CASSMGTPYQETQYF. In nucleotides, the CDR3 is TGTGCCAGTAGTATGGGGACTCCCTACCAAGAGACCCAGTACTTC.

This chain connects TRBV3-1 to TRBJ2-5; 8 bases line up with TRBD1. The J call is in doubt because the DNA end fits TRBJ2-1 better. Looked up from germline, CDR1 is LGHDT and CDR2 is YNNKEL (reference sequence). The CDR3 is 20 residues long. The CDR3 region is CASSQESGQVFRVGGNEQFF. CDR3 in DNA: TGTGCCAGCAGCCAAGAATCGGGACAGGTCTTCCGAGTTGGGGGGAATGAGCAGTTCTTC.

This clonotype appeared a few times. This chain links TRBV7-9 with TRBJ1-4; 8 bases are a match to TRBD1. CDR3 length: 15 amino acids. V lost 5 bases, J lost 10 bases, and 12 bases stayed unmatched. Looked up from germline, CDR1 is SEHNR and CDR2 is FQNEAQ (reference sequence). CDR3 sequence reads: CASSPRGQGQSKLFF. The CDR3 nucleotides are TGTGCCAGCAGCCCCAGAGGACAGGGCCAATCAAAACTGTTTTTT.

The chain joins TRBV5-1 to TRBJ2-3, with 11 bases matching TRBD1. V was clipped by 4 bases and J by 0 bases; unmatched bases: 10. The CDR3 has 18 residues. CDR1 and CDR2 (germline): SGHRS, YFSETQ. In nucleotides, the CDR3 is TGCGCCAGCAGCGGGGGACAGGGGGGCAGCCAAAGCACAGATACGCAGTATTTT. Translated: CASSGGQGGSQSTDTQYF. Variable domain in full (rest from reference TRBV5-1 and TRBJ2-3): KAGVTQTPRYLIKTRGQQVTLSCSPISGHRSVSWYQQTPGQGLQFLFEYFSETQRNKGNFPGRFSGRQFSNSRSEMNVSTLELGDSALYLCASSGGQGGSQSTDTQYFGPGTRLTVL.

This clonotype was observed a handful of times. This CDR3 is CSARRPGGETQYF. The CDR3 bases are TGCAGTGCTAGACGTCCAGGGGGAGAGACCCAGTACTTC. The gene calls are TRBV20-1 and TRBJ2-5, with TRBD1 identical over 7 bases. V was pared by 2 bases and J by 4 bases, with 4 bases of the junction left unmatched. The V gene's germline CDR1 is DFQATT and CDR2 SNEGSKA (reference sequence). The CDR3 sequence is 13 residues long.

This clonotype turned up a few times. The V and J genes are TRBV30 and TRBJ1-1, with D unresolved. The CDR3 has 13 residues. Germline-derived CDR1 and CDR2 are GTSNPN and SVGIG (reference sequence). V lost 1 base to trimming and J lost 7 bases, with 13 bases between them. The CDR3 sequence: CAWSADALLEAFF. In nucleotides, the CDR3 is TGTGCCTGGAGTGCAGACGCATTACTTGAAGCTTTCTTT.